This TCR beta chain was found in a study of T cells in Graves' hyperthyroidism and ophthalmopathy. In its sample, this clonotype was seen many times. CDR3 length: 17 residues. In germline, CDR1 is MNHNS, CDR2 SASEGT. V trimming: 6 bases; J trimming: 2 bases; junction bases outside the gene matches: 7. It was RNA transcripts that yielded the amplified TCR beta CDR3 regions. The HTBI set primed first-round TCR CDR3 RT-PCR. TCRdb ran MiXCR on the multiplex PCR reads and lists one entry per CDR3 protein. The sample contains approximately 350,000 distinct CDR3 sequences, about 15% of which appear only once.

This TCR was sampled from an older woman with Graves' ophthalmopathy. V and J are TRBV6-1 and TRBJ2-1; TRBD2 matches 13 bases. The sequenced sample was blood. The CDR3 nucleotides read TGTGCCAGCAGACCCCCTACTAGCGGGAGGGCCTACAATGAGCAGTTCTTC. This codes for CASRPPTSGRAYNEQFF.